The 13 T cell receptor beta chains below come from one sample, sequenced in a study of identical twins. MiXCR was run by TCRdb on the 5' RACE reads, yielding one entry per CDR3 protein. Among fewer than 550,000 distinct CDR3 sequences listed, 12% to 15% were seen once. These data were also reused for a study on yellow fever vaccine responses in identical twins.

Sample: CD4+ T cells sorted from blood. The receptor set was obtained from a woman between 18 and 29 years old in good health.

This clonotype was picked up a small number of times. The chain combines TRBV6-1 with TRBJ2-7, with 8 bases identical to TRBD2. Germline-derived CDR1 and CDR2 are MNHNS and SASEGT. V gave up 8 bases and J gave up 3 bases; unmatched junction bases: 6. The CDR3 is made up of 13 amino acids. In DNA, the CDR3 is TGTGCCAGCTCTCCGGGACTAGGCTACGAGCAGTACTTC. This codes for CASSPGLGYEQYF.

The chain recombines TRBV10-3 with TRBJ2-3; 8 bases fit TRBD2. The CDR3 has 17 amino acids. In germline, CDR1 is ENHRY, CDR2 SYGVKD. The V and J ends lost 2 bases and 0 bases, in that order; junction bases with no gene match: 7. The CDR3 coding sequence is TGTGCCATCAGTGAGAAGCGACTAGCGCTTAGCACAGATACGCAGTATTTT. Amino acids: CAISEKRLALSTDTQYF.

V usage is TRBV7-8 and J usage is TRBJ2-6; TRBD1 matches at 7 bases. Germline CDR1 SGHVS, CDR2 FQNEAQ. V lost 5 bases to trimming and J lost 13 bases; unmatched junction nucleotides: 8. CDR3 length: 13 residues. DNA for the CDR3: TGTGCCAGCAGCCAGCGGACAGGCCCGGTCCTGACTTTC. Translating gives CASSQRTGPVLTF.

This chain uses TRBV7-2 with TRBJ2-1, with D perhaps matching TRBD2 (5 bases). The CDR3 has 14 residues. Trimming pared 6 bases from V and 6 bases from J, leaving 15 bases between. From germline, CDR1 is SGHTA and CDR2 FQGNSA. The CDR3 DNA sequence: TGTGCCAGCAGTTCCGGGCCGCGGGTCAATGAGCAGTTCTTC. This sequence encodes CASSSGPRVNEQFF.

Here the CDR3 DNA reads TGCGCCAGCAGTCCGACAGGGGAAGGAAGGTCCTATGGCTACACCTTC. It encodes CASSPTGEGRSYGYTF. The gene calls are TRBV10-2 and TRBJ1-2; 8 nucleotides align to TRBD1. V was clipped by 5 bases and J by 4 bases; unmatched bases: 12. CDR1 WSHSY and CDR2 SAAADI come from the germline V gene. The CDR3 covers 16 residues.

V gene TRBV24-1 combines with J gene TRBJ2-1; 10 bases map to TRBD2. Germline CDR1 and CDR2: KGHDR and SFDVKD. V shed 7 bases and J 7 bases; nucleotides not matched to a gene: 3. The CDR3 is 13 residues long. CDR3 amino acids: CATRGTSVNEQFF. As DNA, the CDR3 is TGTGCCACCAGGGGGACTAGCGTAAATGAGCAGTTCTTC.

This clonotype was observed many times. The chain is built from TRBV7-2 and TRBJ2-5; D perhaps matches TRBD2 (5 bases). Looked up from germline, CDR1 is SGHTA and CDR2 is FQGNSA. V was pared by 1 base and J by 2 bases, with 8 bases between. The CDR3 extends over 14 amino acids. CDR3 sequence reads: CASSLGGIQETQYF. In DNA, the CDR3 is TGTGCCAGCAGCTTAGGAGGGATACAAGAGACCCAGTACTTC.

This clonotype was counted many times. V usage is TRBV10-3 and J usage is TRBJ2-2, with 8 nucleotides matching TRBD1. This CDR3 has 17 amino acids. V dropped 10 bases and J dropped 4; count of bases not matched to a gene: 17. Per the germline V gene, CDR1 is ENHRY and CDR2 is SYGVKD. Here the CDR3 DNA reads TGTGCCACGCGAGACAGGGGAAAGGGACCGAGCACCGGGGAGCTGTTTTTT. Translation: CATRDRGKGPSTGELFF.

The chain employs TRBV7-2 and TRBJ2-3; D unclear. The CDR3 has 16 amino acids. Trimming shortened V by 5 bases and J by 0 bases, and 15 bases separated the two germline ends. Germline CDR1 is SGHTA and CDR2 is FQGNSA. CDR3 in amino acids: CASSRYPRPSTDTQYF. The CDR3 DNA sequence: TGTGCCAGCAGCCGATATCCCCGGCCCAGCACAGATACGCAGTATTTT.

In this sample, this clonotype turned up a few times. J is TRBJ1-5 and V is TRBV20-1; D is perhaps TRBD1 (6 bases). V lost 1 base to trimming and J lost 5 bases, with 15 bases between them. Germline V gene sequence: CDR1 DFQATT, CDR2 SNEGSKA (reference sequence). CDR3 length: 15 residues. CDR3: CSARVGVGADQPQHF. As DNA, the CDR3 is TGCAGTGCTAGAGTGGGCGTGGGGGCTGATCAGCCCCAGCATTTT.

In this sample, this clonotype turned up a few times. The chain employs TRBV5-1 and TRBJ2-5; 10 bases agree with TRBD2. J lost 2 bases, V lost 0 bases, and 7 bases had no gene match. Germline V gives CDR1 SGHRS, CDR2 YFSETQ. The CDR3 length is 17 residues. The CDR3 DNA sequence: TGCGCCAGCAGCTTGGCCGTTGATAGCGGGGGGCAAGAGACCCAGTACTTC. Translation gives CASSLAVDSGGQETQYF.

The chain uses TRBV12-3 or TRBV12-4 and TRBJ2-5; D not certain. V lost 5 bases and J lost 2, with 9 bases in between. CDR3 length equals 13 residues. CDR3 region: CASSTTVQETQYF. In DNA, the CDR3 is TGTGCCAGCAGTACGACTGTACAAGAGACCCAGTACTTC.

The rearrangement links TRBV5-1 to TRBJ2-3; D ambiguous. V was shortened by 5 bases and J by 0 bases, with 7 bases between the two germline ends. Germline V lookup: CDR1 SGHRS, CDR2 YFSETQ. The CDR3 sequence is 13 residues long. The CDR3 DNA sequence: TGCGCCAGCAGGTGGCCTAGCACAGATACGCAGTATTTT. Amino acids: CASRWPSTDTQYF.